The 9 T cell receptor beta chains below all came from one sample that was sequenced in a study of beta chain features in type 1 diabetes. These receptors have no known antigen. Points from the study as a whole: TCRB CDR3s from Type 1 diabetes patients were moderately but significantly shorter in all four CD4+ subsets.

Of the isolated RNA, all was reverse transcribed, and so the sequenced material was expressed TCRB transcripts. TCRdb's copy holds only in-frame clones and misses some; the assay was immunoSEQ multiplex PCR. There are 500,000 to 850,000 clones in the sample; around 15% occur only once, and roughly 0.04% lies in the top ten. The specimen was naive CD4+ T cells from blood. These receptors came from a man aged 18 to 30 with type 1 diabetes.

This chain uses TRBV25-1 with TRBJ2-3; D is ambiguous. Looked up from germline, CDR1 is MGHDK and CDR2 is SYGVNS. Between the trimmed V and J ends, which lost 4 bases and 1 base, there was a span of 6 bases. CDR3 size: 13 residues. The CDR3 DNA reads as TGTGCCAGCAGTGTTCCAGGCACAGATACGCAGTATTTT. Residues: CASSVPGTDTQYF.

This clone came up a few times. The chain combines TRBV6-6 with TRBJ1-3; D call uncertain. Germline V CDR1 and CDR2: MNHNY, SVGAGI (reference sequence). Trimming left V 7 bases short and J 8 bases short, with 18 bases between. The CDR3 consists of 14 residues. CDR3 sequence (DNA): TGTGCCAGCACCCGTCAGCCAGTCGGGGACACCATATATTTT. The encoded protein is CASTRQPVGDTIYF.

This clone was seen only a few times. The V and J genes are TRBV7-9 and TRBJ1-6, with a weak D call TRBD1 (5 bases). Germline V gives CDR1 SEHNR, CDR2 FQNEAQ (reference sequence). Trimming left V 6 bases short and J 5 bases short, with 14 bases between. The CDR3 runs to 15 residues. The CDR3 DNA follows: TGTGCCAGCAGGCCCGGGGGGTGGGATAATTCACCCCTCCACTTT. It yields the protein CASRPGGWDNSPLHF.

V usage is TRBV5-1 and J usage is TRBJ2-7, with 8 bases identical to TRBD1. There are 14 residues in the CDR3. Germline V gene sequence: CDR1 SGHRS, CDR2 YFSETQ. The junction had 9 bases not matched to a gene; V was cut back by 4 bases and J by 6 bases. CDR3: CASSRSDRASEQYF. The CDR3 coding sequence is TGCGCCAGCAGCCGATCGGACAGGGCGAGCGAGCAGTACTTC. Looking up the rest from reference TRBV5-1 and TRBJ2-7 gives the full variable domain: KAGVTQTPRYLIKTRGQQVTLSCSPISGHRSVSWYQQTPGQGLQFLFEYFSETQRNKGNFPGRFSGRQFSNSRSEMNVSTLELGDSALYLCASSRSDRASEQYFGPGTRLTVT.

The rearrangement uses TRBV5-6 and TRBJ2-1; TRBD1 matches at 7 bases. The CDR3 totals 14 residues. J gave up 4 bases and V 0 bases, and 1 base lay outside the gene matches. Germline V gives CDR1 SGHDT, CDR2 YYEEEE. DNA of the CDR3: TGTGCCAGCAGCTTGGGGGACAGTTACAATGAGCAGTTCTTC. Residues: CASSLGDSYNEQFF.

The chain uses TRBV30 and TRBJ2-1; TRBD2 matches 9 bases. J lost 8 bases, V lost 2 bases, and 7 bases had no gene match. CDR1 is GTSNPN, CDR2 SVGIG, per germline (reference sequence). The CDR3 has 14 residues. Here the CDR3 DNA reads TGTGCCTGGAGTTCGGTAGCGGGAGAGTATGAGCAGTTCTTC. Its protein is CAWSSVAGEYEQFF.

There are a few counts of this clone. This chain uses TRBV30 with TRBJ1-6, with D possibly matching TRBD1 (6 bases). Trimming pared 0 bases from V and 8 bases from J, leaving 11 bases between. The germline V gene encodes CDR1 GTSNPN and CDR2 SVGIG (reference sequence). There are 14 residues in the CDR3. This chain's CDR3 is CAWSVPGADSPLHF. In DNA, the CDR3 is TGTGCCTGGAGTGTACCAGGGGCTGATTCACCCCTCCACTTT. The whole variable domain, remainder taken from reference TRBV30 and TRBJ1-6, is SQTIHQWPATLVQPVGSPLSLECTVEGTSNPNLYWYRQAAGRGLQLLFYSVGIGQISSEVPQNLSASRPQDRQFILSSKKLLLSDSGFYLCAWSVPGADSPLHFGNGTRLTVT.

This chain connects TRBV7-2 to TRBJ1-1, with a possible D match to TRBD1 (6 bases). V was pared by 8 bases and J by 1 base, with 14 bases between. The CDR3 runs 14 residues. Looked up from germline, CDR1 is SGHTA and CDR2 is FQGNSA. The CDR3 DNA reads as TGTGCCAGCTTCAGGGGAATCTCGAACACTGAAGCTTTCTTT. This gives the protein CASFRGISNTEAFF.

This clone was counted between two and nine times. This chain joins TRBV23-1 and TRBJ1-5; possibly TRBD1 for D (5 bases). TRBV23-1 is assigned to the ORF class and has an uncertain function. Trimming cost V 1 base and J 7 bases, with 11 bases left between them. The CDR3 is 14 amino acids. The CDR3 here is CASSQLRGSQPQHF. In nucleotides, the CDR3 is TGCGCCAGCAGTCAATTGAGGGGTAGCCAGCCCCAGCATTTT.